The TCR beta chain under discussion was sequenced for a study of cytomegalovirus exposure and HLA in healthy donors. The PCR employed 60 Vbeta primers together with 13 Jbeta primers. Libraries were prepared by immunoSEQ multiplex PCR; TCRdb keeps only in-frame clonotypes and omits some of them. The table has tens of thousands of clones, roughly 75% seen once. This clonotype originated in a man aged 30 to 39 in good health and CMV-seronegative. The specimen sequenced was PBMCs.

The CDR3 DNA reads as TGTGCCCTAAGACGGGGGGAAAACACTGAAGCTTTCTTT. Translated: CALRRGENTEAFF. The V and J genes are TRBV30 and TRBJ1-1; tentatively, D is TRBD1 (5 bases). Germline V gene data show CDR1 as GTSNPN and CDR2 as SVGIG (reference sequence). CDR3 length equals 13 residues. Trimming cost V 8 bases and J 2 bases, with 15 bases left between them.